These 2 T cell receptor beta chains were sequenced from one sample in a study of memory CD4+ T cells and cytomegalovirus serostatus (dated by TCRdb to about 2019). A FACSAria II was used to sort memory CD4+ T cells, defined as single viable CD3+CD4+CD8-CD45RO+ cells. Preparation of the library involved the immunoSEQ multiplex PCR assay. Sourced from immuneACCESS, this table was stored by TCRdb with only in-frame sequences that have V and J called. A share of the clones is absent; for the studies checked, an unresolved V gene accounts for under half, and the remainder has no known explanation. Present in this sample are under 75,000 clones, around 81% of which were seen just once. The biggest ten clones account for almost 0.55% of the sample. Sequencing was carried out using memory CD4+ T cells from blood. The receptor set was obtained from an adult in good health and CMV-seronegative. Some clones in this sample may be carry-over from other donors' samples.

CDR3 in amino acids: CASSRVLAEGGDTQYF. CDR3 in DNA: TGCGCCAGCAGTCGGGTACTAGCGGAGGGGGGCGATACGCAGTATTTT. The chain joins TRBV5-1 to TRBJ2-3, with 8 bases that match TRBD2. The germline gives CDR1 SGHRS, CDR2 YFSETQ. The junction had 14 bases not matched to a gene; V was cut back by 5 bases and J by 6 bases. CDR3 size: 16 residues.

This chain uses TRBV6-5 with TRBJ2-7; D gene unclear. Germline assignment: CDR1 MNHEY and CDR2 SVGAGI. The germline V and J ends were trimmed by 6 bases and 3 bases, with 12 bases remaining between them. The CDR3 length is 13 residues. The chain's CDR3 is CASRPQAIYEQYF. As DNA, the CDR3 is TGTGCCAGCAGACCGCAAGCAATCTACGAGCAGTACTTC.